The 23 T cell receptor beta chains below were found in one sample sequenced in a study of T cells in Graves' hyperthyroidism and ophthalmopathy. The CDR3 regions of TCR beta were amplified from RNA transcripts. With the HTBI primer set, the TCR CDR3 went through a first round of RT-PCR. TCRdb ran MiXCR on the multiplex PCR reads and lists one entry per CDR3 protein. Of approximately 380,000 distinct CDR3 sequences listed, about a fifth are singletons. Material: blood. These receptors were obtained from a woman in her late teens or twenties with Graves' hyperthyroidism.

This clonotype has only a few counts. A read error may explain this, as a much larger clone is one base away. The V call is TRBV28, the J call TRBJ1-5, with D unclear. Germline V gene data show CDR1 as MDHEN and CDR2 as SYDVKM. This CDR3 contains 14 residues. CDR3 DNA sequence: TGTGCCAGCAGTCCCCTACATAGCAATCAGCCCCGGCATTTT. Translating it yields CASSPLHSNQPRHF.

This clonotype turned up a few times. The V call is TRBV28, the J call TRBJ2-7, with D possibly being TRBD1 (6 bases). Germline V gives CDR1 MDHEN, CDR2 SYDVKM. Trimming removed 4 bases from V and 3 bases from J, with 16 bases in between. This CDR3 is 15 amino acids long. The CDR3 DNA is TGTGCCAGCAGTTCACCAGCCTGGGACAACTACGAGCAGTACTTC. Its protein is CASSSPAWDNYEQYF. Looking up the rest from reference TRBV28 and TRBJ2-7 gives the full variable domain: DVKVTQSSRYLVKRTGEKVFLECVQDMDHENMFWYRQDPGLGLRLIYFSYDVKMKEKGDIPEGYSVSREKKERFSLILESASTNQTSMYLCASSSPAWDNYEQYFGPGTRLTVT.

The sample holds many counts of this clonotype. The chain recombines TRBV11-2 with TRBJ2-5; D unclear. The germline CDR1 and CDR2 sequences are SGHAT and FQNNGV. The CDR3 consists of 11 residues. Trimming stripped 3 bases from V and 7 bases from J, with 6 bases between. The CDR3 here is CASSFDVTQYF. CDR3 sequence (DNA): TGTGCCAGCAGCTTCGACGTGACCCAGTACTTC. Filled out from reference TRBV11-2 and TRBJ2-5, the complete variable domain reads EAGVAQSPRYKIIEKRQSVAFWCNPISGHATLYWYQQILGQGPKLLIQFQNNGVVDDSQLPKDRFSAERLKGVDSTLKIQPAKLEDSAVYLCASSFDVTQYFGPGTRLLVL.

In the case of this clonotype: A read error is likely, as this CDR3 ends without the conserved phenylalanine or tryptophan. The DNA is omitted, as the CDR3 cannot be located on it reliably, and the CDR3 follows TCRdb's listing. The chain carries TRBV11-1 and TRBJ2-2; TRBD2, the table's D call, lacks a check against the DNA. The germline V gene has CDR1 SGHAT and CDR2 FQDESV (reference sequence). With termini counted, the CDR3 has 14 amino acids. This CDR3 is CASSPGARAGELCL.

Ten or more counts support this clonotype. The genes are TRBV9 and TRBJ2-5; 12 bases map to TRBD2. Germline V lookup: CDR1 SGDLS, CDR2 YYNGEE. The CDR3 is 16 residues long. V lost 4 bases, J lost 0 bases, and 4 bases stayed unmatched. The CDR3 loop is CASSRTSGGHQETQYF. CDR3 in DNA: TGTGCCAGCAGCCGCACTAGCGGGGGGCACCAAGAGACCCAGTACTTC.

V is TRBV11-1 and J is TRBJ1-1; TRBD1 matches at 8 bases. The germline CDR1 and CDR2 sequences are SGHAT and FQDESV (reference sequence). V lost 4 bases and J lost 0; bases outside the gene matches: 13. This CDR3 is 18 amino acids long. The CDR3 here is CASSSKGQGRRMNTEAFF. For the CDR3, the DNA is TGTGCCAGCAGCTCTAAAGGACAGGGCCGCCGTATGAACACTGAAGCTTTCTTT.

The chain is built from TRBV4-1 and TRBJ1-1; D remains unclear. Germline V gene sequence: CDR1 MGHRA, CDR2 YSYEKL. V lost 1 base and J 6 bases, leaving 9 bases between the germline ends. The CDR3 spans 13 residues. CDR3 in DNA: TGCGCCAGCAGCCAAGTATCCGGATCTGAAGCTTTCTTT. Protein: CASSQVSGSEAFF.

This clonotype was counted many times. V is TRBV6-1 and J is TRBJ1-1; the D is unclear. V lost 2 bases to trimming and J lost 7 bases, with 17 bases between them. Germline CDR1 is MNHNS and CDR2 is SASEGT. CDR3 length equals 15 residues. This CDR3 is CASSEPEETDNEAFF. DNA of the CDR3: TGTGCCAGCAGTGAACCCGAGGAAACAGATAATGAAGCTTTCTTT.

This clonotype appeared many times. The CDR3 DNA is TGTGCCAGCAGTTACCATCCAGGGGATTCACGGGATGGCTACACCTTC. Translation: CASSYHPGDSRDGYTF. V is TRBV6-2 or TRBV6-3 and J is TRBJ1-2; D possibly corresponds to TRBD1 (6 bases). CDR3 length: 16 amino acids. Trimming removed 2 bases from V and 6 bases from J, with 19 bases in between. The germline V gene encodes CDR1 MNHEY and CDR2 SVGEGT.

J is TRBJ1-1 and V is TRBV24-1, with D unclear. This CDR3 is 18 amino acids long. Germline CDR1 and CDR2: KGHDR and SFDVKD. Trimming pared 0 bases from V and 1 base from J, leaving 17 bases between. In DNA, the CDR3 is TGTGCCACCAGTGATTTGACGCTTCCGTCCACCACGAACACTGAAGCTTTCTTT. It is translated as CATSDLTLPSTTNTEAFF.

This clonotype came up many times. The rearrangement links TRBV19 to TRBJ1-1, with 9 bases that match TRBD1. The CDR3 sequence is 15 residues long. V trimming: 6 bases; J trimming: 0 bases; junction bases outside the gene matches: 5. Per germline, CDR1 LNHDA and CDR2 SQIVND (reference sequence). Here the CDR3 DNA reads TGTGCCAGTAGGACAGGGGGTTCTATGAACACTGAAGCTTTCTTT. Amino acids: CASRTGGSMNTEAFF.

The V call is TRBV9, the J call TRBJ1-5, with D maybe TRBD1 (5 bases). The ends were cut back, 3 bases at V and 1 base at J, with 11 bases in the middle. The germline CDR1 and CDR2 sequences are SGDLS and YYNGEE. The CDR3 sequence is 15 residues long. CDR3 in amino acids: CASSAFGGSNQPQHF. In DNA form, the CDR3 reads TGTGCCAGCAGCGCGTTCGGGGGGAGCAATCAGCCCCAGCATTTT.

This clonotype was found many times. V is TRBV28 and J is TRBJ2-7; D might be TRBD1 (6 bases). The CDR3 is made up of 12 amino acids. Per the germline V gene, CDR1 is MDHEN and CDR2 is SYDVKM. V lost 4 bases to trimming and J lost 6 bases, with 10 bases between them. The CDR3 DNA sequence: TGTGCCAGCAGTTCATTCAGGGGCGAGCAGTACTTC. This codes for CASSSFRGEQYF.

The sample holds many counts of this clonotype. The chain is built from TRBV6-2 or TRBV6-3 and TRBJ2-5; D gene ambiguous. V dropped 0 bases and J dropped 5 bases, with 13 bases sitting between them. CDR1 and CDR2 from the germline V gene are MNHEY and SVGEGT. The length of the CDR3 is 15 residues. The CDR3 spells CASSYSKVIGETQYF. As DNA, the CDR3 is TGTGCCAGCAGTTACTCGAAGGTGATAGGGGAGACCCAGTACTTC.

Ten or more counts support this clonotype. V usage is TRBV10-3 and J usage is TRBJ1-2, with D possibly matching TRBD1 (6 bases). V was trimmed by 8 bases and J by 2 bases, leaving 18 bases between them. Germline V CDR1 and CDR2: ENHRY, SYGVKD. CDR3 length equals 15 residues. This chain's CDR3 is CAIGAWGARNYGYTF. CDR3 coding DNA: TGTGCCATCGGGGCGTGGGGGGCGAGGAACTATGGCTACACCTTC.

At least ten counts were recorded for this clonotype. This chain uses TRBV10-3 with TRBJ2-5; possible D gene TRBD1, 6 bases. In germline, CDR1 is ENHRY, CDR2 SYGVKD. This CDR3 is 14 amino acids long. Trimming pared 2 bases from V and 5 bases from J, leaving 12 bases between. CDR3 amino acids: CAISERTGMETQYF. CDR3 coding DNA: TGTGCCATCAGTGAGCGTACAGGGATGGAGACCCAGTACTTC.

At least ten counts were recorded for this clonotype. The CDR3 reads CASSEGRGLGTEAFF. CDR3 DNA: TGTGCCAGCAGTGAAGGGCGGGGGCTGGGGACTGAAGCTTTCTTT. V is TRBV6-1 and J is TRBJ1-1, with a possible D match to TRBD1 (6 bases). The V end lost 1 base, the J end lost 5 bases, and 14 bases lay between the germline ends. The V gene's germline CDR1 is MNHNS and CDR2 SASEGT. The CDR3 has 15 amino acids.

The V and J genes are TRBV20-1 and TRBJ2-7, with 9 positions matching TRBD2. The V and J ends lost 0 bases and 5 bases, in that order; junction bases with no gene match: 5. This CDR3 is 14 amino acids long. CDR1 DFQATT and CDR2 SNEGSKA come from the germline V gene (reference sequence). The CDR3 DNA reads TGCAGTGCTAGAGATGTGGTAGCGGGAGACGAGCAGTACTTC. Translated, it gives CSARDVVAGDEQYF.

This clonotype was seen many times. CDR3 coding DNA: TGTGCCAGCAGTTTAGGAGGGAGTGGTCAGCCCCAGCATTTT. It is translated as CASSLGGSGQPQHF. The rearrangement joins TRBV12-3 or TRBV12-4 to TRBJ1-5, with D unresolved. The germline V and J ends were trimmed by 1 base and 6 bases, with 10 bases remaining between them. This CDR3 has 14 residues.

The rearrangement links TRBV5-1 to TRBJ1-1; 7 positions agree with TRBD1. The CDR3 runs 14 residues. Losses at the gene ends were 4 bases for V and 7 bases for J; bases not matched to a gene: 10. From germline, CDR1 is SGHRS and CDR2 YFSETQ. The CDR3 loop reads CASSHRQGRDEAFF. The DNA of the CDR3 is TGCGCCAGCAGCCACCGACAGGGAAGGGATGAAGCTTTCTTT.

This sequence joins TRBV9 and TRBJ1-6; D not certain. Germline-derived CDR1 and CDR2 are SGDLS and YYNGEE. The V end lost 0 bases, the J end lost 7 bases, and 8 bases lay between the germline ends. This CDR3 spans 14 amino acids. The CDR3 protein is CASSVAVRNSPLHF. The CDR3 region has the DNA TGTGCCAGCAGCGTAGCTGTTCGCAATTCACCCCTCCACTTT.

This clonotype was seen at least ten times. The genes are TRBV12-3 or TRBV12-4 and TRBJ2-5; 7 bases align to TRBD2. V lost 6 bases, J lost 4 bases, and 14 bases stayed unmatched. The CDR3 length is 16 residues. In DNA, the CDR3 is TGTGCCAGCAGCGGGGCGAGCGGGGCTTTAAGAGAGACCCAGTACTTC. As protein: CASSGASGALRETQYF.

The chain joins TRBV18 to TRBJ1-5, with 8 positions matching TRBD1. After removal of 3 bases from V and 0 bases from J, the junction contained 4 bases not matched to a gene. The CDR3 length is 16 residues. Germline V gene sequence: CDR1 KGHSH, CDR2 LQKENI. The CDR3 loop reads CASSPIRGHSNQPQHF. The CDR3 bases are TGTGCCAGCTCACCTATCAGGGGGCATAGCAATCAGCCCCAGCATTTT.